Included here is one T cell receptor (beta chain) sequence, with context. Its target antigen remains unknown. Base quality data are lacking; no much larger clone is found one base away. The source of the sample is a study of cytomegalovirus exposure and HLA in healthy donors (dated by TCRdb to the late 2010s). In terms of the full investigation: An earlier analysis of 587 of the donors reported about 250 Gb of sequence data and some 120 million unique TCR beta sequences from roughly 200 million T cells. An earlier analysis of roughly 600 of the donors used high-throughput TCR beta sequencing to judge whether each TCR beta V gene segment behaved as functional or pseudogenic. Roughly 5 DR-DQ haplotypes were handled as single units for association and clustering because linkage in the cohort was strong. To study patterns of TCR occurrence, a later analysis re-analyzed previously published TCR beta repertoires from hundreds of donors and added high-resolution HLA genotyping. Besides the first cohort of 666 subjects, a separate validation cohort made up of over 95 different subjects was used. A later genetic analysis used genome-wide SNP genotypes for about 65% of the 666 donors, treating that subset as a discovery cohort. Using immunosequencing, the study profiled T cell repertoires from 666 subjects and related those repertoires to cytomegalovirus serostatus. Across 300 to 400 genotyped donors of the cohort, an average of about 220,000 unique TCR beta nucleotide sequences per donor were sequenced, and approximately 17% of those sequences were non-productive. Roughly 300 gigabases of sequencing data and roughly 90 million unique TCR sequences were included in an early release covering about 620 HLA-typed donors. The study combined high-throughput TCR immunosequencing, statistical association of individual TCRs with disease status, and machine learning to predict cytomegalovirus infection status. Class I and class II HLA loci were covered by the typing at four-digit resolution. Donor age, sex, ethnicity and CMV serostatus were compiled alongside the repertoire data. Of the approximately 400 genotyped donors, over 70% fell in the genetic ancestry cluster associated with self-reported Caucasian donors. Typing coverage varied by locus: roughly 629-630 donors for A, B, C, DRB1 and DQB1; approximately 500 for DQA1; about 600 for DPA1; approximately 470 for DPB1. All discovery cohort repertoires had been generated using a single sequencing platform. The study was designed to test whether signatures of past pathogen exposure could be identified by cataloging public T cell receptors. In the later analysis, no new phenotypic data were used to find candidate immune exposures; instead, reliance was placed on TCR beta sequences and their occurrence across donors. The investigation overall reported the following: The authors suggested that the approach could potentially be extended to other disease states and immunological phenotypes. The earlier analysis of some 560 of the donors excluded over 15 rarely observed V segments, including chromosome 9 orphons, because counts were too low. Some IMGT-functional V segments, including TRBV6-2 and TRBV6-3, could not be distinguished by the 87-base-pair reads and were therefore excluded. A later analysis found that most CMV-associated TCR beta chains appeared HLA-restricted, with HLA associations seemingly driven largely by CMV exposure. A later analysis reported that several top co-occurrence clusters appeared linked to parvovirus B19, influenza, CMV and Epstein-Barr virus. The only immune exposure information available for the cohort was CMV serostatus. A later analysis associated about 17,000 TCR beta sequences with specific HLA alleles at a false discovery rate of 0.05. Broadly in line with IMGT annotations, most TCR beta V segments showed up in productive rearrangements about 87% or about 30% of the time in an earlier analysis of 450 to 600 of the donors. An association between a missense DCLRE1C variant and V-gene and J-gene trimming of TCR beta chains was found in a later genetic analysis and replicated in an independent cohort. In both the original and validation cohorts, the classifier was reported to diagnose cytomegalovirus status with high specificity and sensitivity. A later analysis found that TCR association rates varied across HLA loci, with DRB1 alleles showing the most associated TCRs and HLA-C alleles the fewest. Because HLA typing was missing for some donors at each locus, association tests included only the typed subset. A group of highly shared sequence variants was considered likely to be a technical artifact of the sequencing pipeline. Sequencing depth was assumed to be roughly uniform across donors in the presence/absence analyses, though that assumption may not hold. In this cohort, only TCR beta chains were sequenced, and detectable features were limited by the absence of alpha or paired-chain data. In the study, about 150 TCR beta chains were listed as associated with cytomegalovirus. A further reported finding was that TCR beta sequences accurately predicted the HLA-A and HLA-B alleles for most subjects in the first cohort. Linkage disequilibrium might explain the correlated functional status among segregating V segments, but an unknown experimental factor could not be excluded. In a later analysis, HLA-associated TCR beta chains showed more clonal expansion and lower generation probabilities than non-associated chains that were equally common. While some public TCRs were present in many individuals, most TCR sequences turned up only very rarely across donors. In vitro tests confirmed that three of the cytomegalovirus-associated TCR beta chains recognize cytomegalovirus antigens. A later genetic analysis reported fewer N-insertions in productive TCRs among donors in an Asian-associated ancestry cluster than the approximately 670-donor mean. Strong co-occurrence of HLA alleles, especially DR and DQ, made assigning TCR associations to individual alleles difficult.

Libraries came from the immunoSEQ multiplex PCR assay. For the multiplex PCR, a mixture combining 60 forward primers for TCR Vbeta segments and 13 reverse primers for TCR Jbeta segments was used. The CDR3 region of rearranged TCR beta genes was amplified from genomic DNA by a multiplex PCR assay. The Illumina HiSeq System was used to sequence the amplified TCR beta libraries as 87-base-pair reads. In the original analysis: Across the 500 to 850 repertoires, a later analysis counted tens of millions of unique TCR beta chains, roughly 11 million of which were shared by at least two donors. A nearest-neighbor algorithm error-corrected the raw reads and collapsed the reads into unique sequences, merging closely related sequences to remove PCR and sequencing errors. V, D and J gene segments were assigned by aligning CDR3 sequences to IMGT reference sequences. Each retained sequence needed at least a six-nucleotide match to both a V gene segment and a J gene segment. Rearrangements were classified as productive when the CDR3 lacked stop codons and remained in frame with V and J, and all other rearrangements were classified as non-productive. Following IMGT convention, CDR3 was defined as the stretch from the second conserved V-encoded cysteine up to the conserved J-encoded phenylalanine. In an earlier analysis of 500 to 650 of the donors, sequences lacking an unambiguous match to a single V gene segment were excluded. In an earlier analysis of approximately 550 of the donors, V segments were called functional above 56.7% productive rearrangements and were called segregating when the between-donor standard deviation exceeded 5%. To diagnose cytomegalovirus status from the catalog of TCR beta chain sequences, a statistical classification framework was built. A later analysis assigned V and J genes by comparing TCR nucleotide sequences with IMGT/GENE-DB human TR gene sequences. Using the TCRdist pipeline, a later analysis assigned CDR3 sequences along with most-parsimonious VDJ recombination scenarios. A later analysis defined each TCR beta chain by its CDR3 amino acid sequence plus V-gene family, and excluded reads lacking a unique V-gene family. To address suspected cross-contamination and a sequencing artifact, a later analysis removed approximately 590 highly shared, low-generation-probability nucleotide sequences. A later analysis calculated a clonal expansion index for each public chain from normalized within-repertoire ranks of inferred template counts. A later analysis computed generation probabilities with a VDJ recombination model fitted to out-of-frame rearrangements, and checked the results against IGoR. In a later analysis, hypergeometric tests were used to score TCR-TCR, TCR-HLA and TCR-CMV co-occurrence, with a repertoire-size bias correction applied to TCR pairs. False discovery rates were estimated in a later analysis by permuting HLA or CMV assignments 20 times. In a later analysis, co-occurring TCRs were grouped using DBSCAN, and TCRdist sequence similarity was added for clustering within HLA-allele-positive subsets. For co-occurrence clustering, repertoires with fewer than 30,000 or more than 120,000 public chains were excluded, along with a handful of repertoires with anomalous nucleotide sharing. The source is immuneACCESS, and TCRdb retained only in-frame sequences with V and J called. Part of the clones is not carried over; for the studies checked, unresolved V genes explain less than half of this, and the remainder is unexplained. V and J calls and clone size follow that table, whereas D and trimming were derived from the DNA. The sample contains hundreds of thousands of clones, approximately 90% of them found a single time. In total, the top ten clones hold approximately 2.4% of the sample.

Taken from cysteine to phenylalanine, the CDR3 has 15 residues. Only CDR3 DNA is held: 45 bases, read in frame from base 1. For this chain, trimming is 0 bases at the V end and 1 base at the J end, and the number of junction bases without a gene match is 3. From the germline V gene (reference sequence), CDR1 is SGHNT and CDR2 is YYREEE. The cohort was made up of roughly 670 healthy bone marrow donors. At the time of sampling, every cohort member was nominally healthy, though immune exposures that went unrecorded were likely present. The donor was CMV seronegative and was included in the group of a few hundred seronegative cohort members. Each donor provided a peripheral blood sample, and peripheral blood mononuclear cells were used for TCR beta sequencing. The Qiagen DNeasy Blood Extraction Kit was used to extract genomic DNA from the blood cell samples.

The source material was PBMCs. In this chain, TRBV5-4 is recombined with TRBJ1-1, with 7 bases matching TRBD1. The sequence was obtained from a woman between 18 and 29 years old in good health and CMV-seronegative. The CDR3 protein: CASSLGQGWNTEAFF. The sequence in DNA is TGTGCCAGCAGCTTGGGACAGGGATGGAACACTGAAGCTTTCTTT.